What follows are 28 T cell receptor beta chains derived from one specimen sequenced in a study of blood T cell repertoires in COVID-19. Generated by immunoSEQ multiplex PCR, the TCRdb table keeps only in-frame clones and is missing some. The table shows approximately 150,000 clones, with nearly 90% occurring only once. The sequenced sample consisted of peripheral blood. These receptors were obtained from a man aged 65 to 79 with acute or convalescent COVID-19.

The table lists this clone with a count of one. This chain connects TRBV10-2 to TRBJ1-1; D is perhaps TRBD1 (6 bases). The CDR3 contains 12 residues. The germline V gene encodes CDR1 WSHSY and CDR2 SAAADI. V lost 8 bases and J lost 5, with 12 bases in between. Here the CDR3 reads CASSGGRTEAFF. The CDR3, as DNA: TGCGCCAGCTCCGGGGGGCGGACTGAAGCTTTCTTT.

The chain employs TRBV10-3 and TRBJ1-4, with D possibly being TRBD1 (5 bases). This CDR3 contains 16 residues. Germline lookup yields CDR1 ENHRY and CDR2 SYGVKD. The V and J ends lost 4 bases and 0 bases respectively, with 12 bases between them. This chain's CDR3 is CAISVQATATNEKLFF. CDR3 DNA sequence: TGTGCCATCAGTGTTCAGGCGACAGCAACTAATGAAAAACTGTTTTTT.

The rearrangement links TRBV28 to TRBJ1-1; 9 nucleotides line up with TRBD1. Per germline, CDR1 MDHEN and CDR2 SYDVKM. V was clipped by 10 bases and J by 3 bases; unmatched bases: 6. This CDR3 is built from 13 residues. The CDR3 here is CATGTGMHTEAFF. The CDR3, as DNA: TGTGCCACAGGGACAGGGATGCACACTGAAGCTTTCTTT.

J is TRBJ2-2 and V is TRBV6-6; D gene uncertain. V was shortened by 5 bases and J by 5 bases, with 9 bases between the two germline ends. Germline V gene data show CDR1 as MNHNY and CDR2 as SVGAGI (reference sequence). This CDR3 region has 13 residues. The chain's CDR3 is CASSIPQTGELFF. CDR3 sequence (DNA): TGTGCCAGCAGTATCCCCCAGACCGGGGAGCTGTTTTTT.

The V call is TRBV10-1, the J call TRBJ1-6; D is ambiguous. In germline, CDR1 is WNHNN, CDR2 SYGVQD (reference sequence). Trimming stripped 3 bases from V and 7 bases from J, with 7 bases between. This CDR3 spans 13 amino acids. CDR3 nucleotide sequence: TGCGCCAGCAGTGAACAGACGAATTCACCCCTCCACTTT. This sequence encodes CASSEQTNSPLHF.

Here the CDR3 reads CASSTGQGMGTEAFF. DNA of the CDR3: TGTGCCAGCAGCACCGGACAGGGGATGGGGACTGAAGCTTTCTTT. This chain uses TRBV7-2 with TRBJ1-1, with TRBD1 identical over 9 bases. Trimming took 5 bases from V and 5 from J; bases not matched to a gene: 9. Looked up from germline, CDR1 is SGHTA and CDR2 is FQGNSA. The CDR3 runs to 15 residues.

This clone was detected only once. V and J are TRBV7-9 and TRBJ2-3; D possibly corresponds to TRBD2 (6 bases). In germline, CDR1 is SEHNR, CDR2 FQNEAQ (reference sequence). Between the trimmed V and J ends, which lost 7 bases and 1 base, there was a span of 15 bases. The CDR3 is 15 residues long. CDR3 protein: CASKVDGRGTDTQYF. The CDR3 DNA is TGTGCCAGCAAGGTAGACGGGAGAGGCACAGATACGCAGTATTTT.

The chain is built from TRBV7-9 and TRBJ2-5; TRBD1 agrees at 8 bases. The CDR3 totals 14 residues. Trimming took 6 bases from V and 2 from J; bases not matched to a gene: 5. From germline, CDR1 is SEHNR and CDR2 FQNEAQ (reference sequence). CDR3 DNA sequence: TGTGCCAGCAGGGCACGGACAGGGCAAGAGACCCAGTACTTC. Translated: CASRARTGQETQYF.

This chain uses TRBV5-1 with TRBJ1-1; 11 bases are a match to TRBD1. This CDR3 spans 17 amino acids. Germline-derived CDR1 and CDR2 are SGHRS and YFSETQ. Unmatched junction bases numbered 12, after V lost 0 bases and J lost 8 bases. The CDR3 DNA reads as TGCGCCAGCAGCTTGGGCGGGACAGGGGGTTTGAGAGGGGAAGCTTTCTTT. Its protein is CASSLGGTGGLRGEAFF.

The chain joins TRBV6-2 or TRBV6-3 to TRBJ2-7, with TRBD1 matching 8 bases. J was trimmed by 5 bases and V by 3 bases; bases with no gene match: 12. Germline lookup yields CDR1 MNHEY and CDR2 SVGEGT. The CDR3 loop spans 16 amino acids. The CDR3 nucleotides are TGTGCCAGCAGTTATGGTATGGGACAGGCAGGCCACGAGCAGTACTTC. Translating gives CASSYGMGQAGHEQYF.

In nucleotides, the CDR3 is TGTGCCAGCAGATCCGGTACCGGGACAGGGAAGGATACGCAGTATTTT. Its protein product is CASRSGTGTGKDTQYF. This chain joins TRBV2 and TRBJ2-3, with TRBD1 matching 9 bases. Germline V gene lookup returns CDR1 SNHLY and CDR2 FYNNEI. The CDR3 extends over 16 amino acids. Trimming removed 6 bases from V and 6 bases from J; junction bases left unmatched: 13.

The V call is TRBV11-2, the J call TRBJ2-7; weak D call: TRBD1 (6 bases). The germline CDR1 and CDR2 sequences are SGHAT and FQNNGV. The CDR3 is 15 amino acids. Trimming stripped 2 bases from V and 1 base from J, with 12 bases between. The CDR3 nucleotides read TGTGCCAGCAGCTTAATCAGGGGCCATTCCTACGAGCAGTACTTC. Translating it yields CASSLIRGHSYEQYF.

The chain uses TRBV6-5 and TRBJ1-1; tentative D call: TRBD1 (6 bases). The CDR3 is 15 amino acids. Trimming took off 2 bases at V and 5 bases at J, with 15 bases between the two ends. Germline CDR1 MNHEY, CDR2 SVGAGI. Written as DNA, the CDR3 is TGTGCCAGCAGTTACGGGGGGGGCGGTGAGACTGAAGCTTTCTTT. Translated: CASSYGGGGETEAFF.

This chain links TRBV7-2 with TRBJ2-7, with 10 bases identical to TRBD2. The CDR3 is 14 residues long. The germline V gene has CDR1 SGHTA and CDR2 FQGNSA. Trimming at V came to 5 bases and at J to 1 base, leaving 2 bases not matched to a gene. The CDR3 spells CASSRTSGSYEQYF. The CDR3 DNA is TGTGCCAGCAGCCGGACTAGCGGATCCTACGAGCAGTACTTC. Together with reference TRBV7-2 and TRBJ2-7, the CDR3 gives the full variable domain: GAGVSQSPSNKVTEKGKDVELRCDPISGHTALYWYRQSLGQGLEFLIYFQGNSAPDKSGLPSDRFSAERTGGSVSTLTIQRTQQEDSAVYLCASSRTSGSYEQYFGPGTRLTVT.

Of note for this clone: The germline gene is not matched at one end of the junction; a read error may be the cause. V gene TRBV2 combines with J gene TRBJ2-1; possibly TRBD1 for D (6 bases). Germline assignment: CDR1 SNHLY and CDR2 FYNNEI. The CDR3 consists of 14 residues. CDR3 nucleotides: TGTGCCAGCAGCGAAGGACAGCCAGTCAGTGAGCAGTTCTTC. It yields the protein CASSEGQPVSEQFF. The complete variable domain, with remaining parts taken from reference TRBV2 and TRBJ2-1, reads EPEVTQTPSHQVTQMGQEVILRCVPISNHLYFYWYRQILGQKVEFLVSFYNNEISEKSEIFDDQFSVERPDGSNFTLKIRSTKLEDSAMYFCASSEGQPVSEQFFGPGTRLTVL.

V is TRBV28 and J is TRBJ2-1, with D tentatively TRBD1 (5 bases). Trimming cost V 5 bases and J 0 bases, with 23 bases left between them. The CDR3 has 19 residues. Germline-derived CDR1 and CDR2 are MDHEN and SYDVKM. The CDR3 loop reads CASSAHESDIWNSYNEQFF. As DNA, the CDR3 is TGTGCCAGCAGTGCCCATGAGTCGGACATATGGAACTCCTACAATGAGCAGTTCTTC.

This chain links TRBV5-1 with TRBJ1-2; TRBD1 agrees at 9 bases. Germline loops: CDR1 SGHRS, CDR2 YFSETQ. V gave up 0 bases and J gave up 14 bases; unmatched junction bases: 5. The CDR3 is 12 amino acids. CDR3 sequence reads: CASSLAGQGGTF. CDR3 bases: TGCGCCAGCAGCTTGGCGGGACAGGGCGGTACCTTC. Looking up the rest from reference TRBV5-1 and TRBJ1-2 gives the full variable domain: KAGVTQTPRYLIKTRGQQVTLSCSPISGHRSVSWYQQTPGQGLQFLFEYFSETQRNKGNFPGRFSGRQFSNSRSEMNVSTLELGDSALYLCASSLAGQGGTFGSGTRLTVV.

The gene calls are TRBV13 and TRBJ2-1; 10 bases are shared with TRBD2. CDR3 size: 14 residues. From germline, CDR1 is PRHDT and CDR2 FYEKMQ (reference sequence). V was pared by 1 base and J by 12 bases, with 6 bases of the junction left unmatched. CDR3 amino acids: CASSLEPSGRMQFF. The CDR3 coding sequence is TGTGCCAGCAGCTTAGAGCCTAGCGGGAGAATGCAGTTCTTC. Looking up the rest from reference TRBV13 and TRBJ2-1 gives the full variable domain: AAGVIQSPRHLIKEKRETATLKCYPIPRHDTVYWYQQGPGQDPQFLISFYEKMQSDKGSIPDRFSAQQFSDYHSELNMSSLELGDSALYFCASSLEPSGRMQFFGPGTRLTVL.

The rearrangement joins TRBV6-6 to TRBJ2-1, with 12 positions matching TRBD2. Germline trimming cut 5 bases from V and 5 bases from J; bases unmatched to any gene: 7. Per germline, CDR1 MNHNY and CDR2 SVGAGI (reference sequence). The CDR3 runs to 16 residues. CDR3 protein: CASSPPASGGDNEQFF. CDR3 coding DNA: TGTGCCAGCAGTCCGCCCGCTAGCGGGGGGGACAATGAGCAGTTCTTC.

V gene TRBV3-1 (or the pseudogene TRBV3-2) combines with J gene TRBJ1-2; tentatively, D is TRBD1 (6 bases). This CDR3 has 13 amino acids. Germline CDR1 is LGHDT and CDR2 is YNNKEL (reference sequence). V lost 0 bases to trimming and J lost 6 bases, with 8 bases between them. In DNA, the CDR3 is TGTGCCAGCAGCCAAGAGGGGGCCAATGGCTACACCTTC. It translates to CASSQEGANGYTF.

The V gene is TRBV5-8, the J gene TRBJ2-1; D gene uncertain. The CDR3 covers 12 residues. The germline gives CDR1 SGHTS, CDR2 YDEGEE. The V gene lost 3 bases and the J gene lost 5 bases, with 6 bases spanning the gap. The CDR3 loop reads CASSSRNNEQFF. In DNA, the CDR3 is TGTGCCAGCAGCTCGCGAAACAATGAGCAGTTCTTC.

The V gene is TRBV5-1, the J gene TRBJ1-1; the D is unclear. V was pared by 2 bases and J by 1 base, with 12 bases between. This CDR3 is built from 15 residues. Germline V gives CDR1 SGHRS, CDR2 YFSETQ. CDR3 in amino acids: CASSFQAPANTEAFF. DNA for the CDR3: TGCGCCAGCAGCTTCCAGGCCCCCGCGAACACTGAAGCTTTCTTT.

CDR3 amino acids: CASSQFSAGGTHEQYF. CDR3 in DNA: TGTGCCAGCAGCCAATTCAGCGCGGGAGGAACCCACGAGCAGTACTTC. The chain couples TRBV3-1 (or the pseudogene TRBV3-2) to TRBJ2-7; 8 bases are a match to TRBD2. Germline V CDR1 and CDR2: LGHDT, YNNKEL (reference sequence). This CDR3 is 16 amino acids long. The V and J ends lost 2 bases and 5 bases, in that order; junction bases with no gene match: 11.

V and J are TRBV6-1 and TRBJ1-5, with D hard to call. V lost 0 bases, J lost 7 bases, and 16 bases lay in between. CDR1 and CDR2 (germline): MNHNS, SASEGT. This CDR3 region has 16 residues. CDR3 nucleotide sequence: TGTGCCAGCAGTGAAGCGAGTTACCCGAGCTACCAGCCCCAGCATTTT. Translating gives CASSEASYPSYQPQHF.

The chain is built from TRBV7-9 and TRBJ1-2; TRBD1 might be the D (6 bases). The CDR3 covers 16 residues. Trimming shortened V by 4 bases and J by 8 bases, and 23 bases separated the two germline ends. Germline assignment: CDR1 SEHNR and CDR2 FQNEAQ (reference sequence). CDR3 sequence reads: CASSSEQTGAVEGYTF. Here the CDR3 DNA reads TGTGCCAGCAGCTCCGAGCAGACAGGAGCGGTTGAAGGCTACACCTTC. Full variable domain (rest looked up from reference TRBV7-9 and TRBJ1-2): DTGVSQNPRHKITKRGQNVTFRCDPISEHNRLYWYRQTLGQGPEFLTYFQNEAQLEKSRLLSDRFSAERPKGSFSTLEIQRTEQGDSAMYLCASSSEQTGAVEGYTFGSGTRLTVV.

J is TRBJ1-2 and V is TRBV5-5; perhaps TRBD1 as D (6 bases). The V gene lost 2 bases and the J gene lost 6 bases, with 14 bases spanning the gap. From germline, CDR1 is SGHKS and CDR2 YYEKEE (reference sequence). The CDR3 is 14 residues long. This CDR3 reads CASSLATGIDGYTF. The CDR3 coding sequence is TGTGCCAGCAGCTTAGCGACAGGTATAGATGGCTACACCTTC.

This chain links TRBV2 with TRBJ1-2; 11 nucleotides match TRBD1. The V gene's germline CDR1 is SNHLY and CDR2 FYNNEI. The length of the CDR3 is 17 residues. After removal of 8 bases from V and 0 bases from J, the junction contained 11 bases not matched to a gene. As DNA, the CDR3 is TGTGCCAGCTCTAACCGGGGGACAGGGGGATCTAACTATGGCTACACCTTC. Protein product: CASSNRGTGGSNYGYTF.

V usage is TRBV2 and J usage is TRBJ2-7; TRBD1 matches 9 bases. Germline V gene data show CDR1 as SNHLY and CDR2 as FYNNEI. The CDR3 runs to 15 residues. After removal of 5 bases from V and 3 bases from J, the junction contained 8 bases not matched to a gene. Here the CDR3 reads CASSISQGAGYEQYF. In nucleotides, the CDR3 is TGTGCCAGCAGTATATCACAGGGGGCTGGCTACGAGCAGTACTTC. The entire variable domain, with the rest obtained from reference TRBV2 and TRBJ2-7, is as follows: EPEVTQTPSHQVTQMGQEVILRCVPISNHLYFYWYRQILGQKVEFLVSFYNNEISEKSEIFDDQFSVERPDGSNFTLKIRSTKLEDSAMYFCASSISQGAGYEQYFGPGTRLTVT.